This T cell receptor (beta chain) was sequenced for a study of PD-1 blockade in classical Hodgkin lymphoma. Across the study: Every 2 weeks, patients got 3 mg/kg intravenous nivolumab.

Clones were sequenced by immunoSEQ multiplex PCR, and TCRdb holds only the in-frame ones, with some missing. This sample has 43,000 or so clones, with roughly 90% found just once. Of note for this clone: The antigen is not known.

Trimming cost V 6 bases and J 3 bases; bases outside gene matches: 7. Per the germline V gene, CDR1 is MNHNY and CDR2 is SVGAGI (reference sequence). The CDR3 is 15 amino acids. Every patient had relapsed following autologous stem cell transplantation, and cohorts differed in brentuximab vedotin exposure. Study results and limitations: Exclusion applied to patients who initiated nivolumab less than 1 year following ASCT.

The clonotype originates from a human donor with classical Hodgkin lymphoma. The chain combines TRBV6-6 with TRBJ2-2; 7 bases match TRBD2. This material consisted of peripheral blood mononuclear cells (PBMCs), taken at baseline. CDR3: CASRPPRGDTGELFF. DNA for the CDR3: TGTGCCAGCAGGCCCCCTCGGGGGGACACCGGGGAGCTGTTTTTT.